This T cell receptor beta chain was captured in a study of blood T cell repertoires in COVID-19. TCRdb's table, derived via immunoSEQ multiplex PCR, lists solely in-frame clones and lacks some. The repertoire has about 35,000 clones, 87% of them found once; the top ten carry over 9.5%. CDR1 and CDR2 (germline): LNHDA, SQIVND (reference sequence). V was trimmed by 6 bases and J by 5 bases, leaving 19 bases between them. The CDR3 consists of 15 residues. This receptor was identified in a man older than 75 with active COVID-19. What was sequenced was peripheral blood. The chain has TRBV19 and TRBJ1-1, with D tentatively TRBD1 (5 bases). CDR3 coding DNA: TGTGCCAGTAGCGATCCCAGGGTACGAGGAACTGAAGCTTTCTTT. This gives the protein CASSDPRVRGTEAFF.